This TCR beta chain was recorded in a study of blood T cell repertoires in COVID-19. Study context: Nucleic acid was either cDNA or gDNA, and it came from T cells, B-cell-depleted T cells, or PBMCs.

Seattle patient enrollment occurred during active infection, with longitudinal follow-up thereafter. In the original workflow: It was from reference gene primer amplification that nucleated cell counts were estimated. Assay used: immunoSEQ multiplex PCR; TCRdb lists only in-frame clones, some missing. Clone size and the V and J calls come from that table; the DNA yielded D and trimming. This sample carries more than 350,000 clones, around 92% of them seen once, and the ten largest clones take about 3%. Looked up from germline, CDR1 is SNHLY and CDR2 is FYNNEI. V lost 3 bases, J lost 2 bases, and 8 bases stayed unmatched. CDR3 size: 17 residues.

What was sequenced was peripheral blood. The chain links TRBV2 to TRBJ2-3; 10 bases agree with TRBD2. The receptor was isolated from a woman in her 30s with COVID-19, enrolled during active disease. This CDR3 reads CASSDSLAGAFTDTQYF. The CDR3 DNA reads TGTGCCAGCAGTGACTCGCTAGCGGGGGCCTTCACAGATACGCAGTATTTT.